This entry lists 20 T cell receptor beta chains sequenced from one sample in a study of somatic mutations in cytotoxic T cells in rheumatoid arthritis. Using immunoSEQ multiplex PCR, the repertoire was profiled, and TCRdb retains in-frame clones only, with some absent. The sample lists about 16,000 clones; around 80% were seen once. Material: CD8+ T cells sorted from blood. The receptor set was obtained from an adult with rheumatoid arthritis.

V gene TRBV19 combines with J gene TRBJ1-2; TRBD1 matches 12 bases. The V and J ends lost 8 bases and 0 bases, in that order; junction bases with no gene match: 7. Germline V gene lookup returns CDR1 LNHDA and CDR2 SQIVND (reference sequence). This CDR3 contains 16 residues. The CDR3 DNA follows: TGTGCCAGTTGGGACAGGGGGCAAGAAGCTAACTATGGCTACACCTTC. This gives the protein CASWDRGQEANYGYTF.

This clone has only a few counts. J is TRBJ2-2 and V is TRBV27; D is undetermined. CDR1 and CDR2 from the germline V gene are MNHEY and SMNVEV (reference sequence). V lost 6 bases and J 7 bases, leaving 6 bases between the germline ends. The CDR3 runs to 11 residues. DNA for the CDR3: TGTGCCAGCAGCTCCCTCGGGGAGCTGTTTTTT. This encodes CASSSLGELFF.

The chain has TRBV11-1 and TRBJ2-1; 10 positions match TRBD2. The junction had 9 bases not matched to a gene; V was cut back by 5 bases and J by 5 bases. The CDR3 has 16 residues. Germline CDR1 is SGHAT and CDR2 is FQDESV (reference sequence). CDR3 sequence: CASSQPGLASNNEQFF. CDR3 nucleotide sequence: TGTGCCAGCAGCCAACCGGGACTAGCGAGTAACAATGAGCAGTTCTTC. Complete variable domain (other parts from reference TRBV11-1 and TRBJ2-1): EAEVAQSPRYKITEKSQAVAFWCDPISGHATLYWYRQILGQGPELLVQFQDESVVDDSQLPKDRFSAERLKGVDSTLKIQPAELGDSAMYLCASSQPGLASNNEQFFGPGTRLTVL.

This chain uses TRBV9 with TRBJ2-1; D ambiguous. Germline V gene sequence: CDR1 SGDLS, CDR2 YYNGEE. This CDR3 contains 11 residues. V lost 0 bases and J lost 5, with 0 bases in between. The CDR3 spells CASSVDNEQFF. CDR3 DNA: TGTGCCAGCAGCGTAGACAATGAGCAGTTCTTC.

The CDR3 protein is CASSFGLNEQFF. In nucleotides, the CDR3 is TGTGCCAGCAGTTTCGGGCTAAATGAGCAGTTCTTC. This chain links TRBV6-6 with TRBJ2-1; no firm D call. Germline V lookup: CDR1 MNHNY, CDR2 SVGAGI (reference sequence). This CDR3 comprises 12 residues. V was pared by 4 bases and J by 7 bases, with 8 bases between.

The chain couples TRBV9 to TRBJ2-3; 10 positions agree with TRBD1. The V and J ends lost 4 bases and 5 bases, in that order; junction bases with no gene match: 13. This CDR3 comprises 17 residues. Per germline, CDR1 SGDLS and CDR2 YYNGEE. CDR3 DNA sequence: TGTGCCAGCAGCCTATTCCACCGGGACAGGGGCCTAGATACGCAGTATTTT. Its protein is CASSLFHRDRGLDTQYF.

V usage is TRBV6-5 and J usage is TRBJ2-5, with 7 bases fitting TRBD1. The J call is uncertain, as TRBJ2-7 better fits the DNA end. The CDR3 is made up of 15 amino acids. Germline V lookup: CDR1 MNHEY, CDR2 SVGAGI. For the CDR3, the DNA is TGTGCCAGCAGTTACTTTTCCAGGGGGTCGGACGAGCAGTACTTC. As protein: CASSYFSRGSDEQYF.

The chain couples TRBV10-3 to TRBJ2-5; possible D gene TRBD2, 5 bases. V was clipped by 10 bases and J by 8 bases, with 11 bases between them. CDR3 length equals 10 residues. The germline gives CDR1 ENHRY, CDR2 SYGVKD. The CDR3 nucleotides read TGTGCCACCGGACTTGGCACCCAGTACTTC. Encoded protein: CATGLGTQYF.

The chain recombines TRBV4-1 with TRBJ2-7, with 11 bases aligning to TRBD2. V trimming: 1 base; J trimming: 4 bases; junction bases outside the gene matches: 9. Germline V gene data show CDR1 as MGHRA and CDR2 as YSYEKL. The CDR3 extends over 17 amino acids. The chain's CDR3 is CASSQGSGTSGSYEQYF. The CDR3 bases are TGCGCCAGCAGCCAAGGCTCCGGGACTAGCGGTTCTTACGAGCAGTACTTC.

The chain couples TRBV19 to TRBJ2-7; a weak D match, TRBD1 (5 bases). The CDR3 contains 15 residues. Germline CDR1 reads LNHDA; CDR2 reads SQIVND (reference sequence). V lost 3 bases to trimming and J lost 2 bases, with 14 bases between them. CDR3: CASSIGQGYTYEQYF. CDR3 bases: TGTGCCAGTAGTATTGGGCAGGGCTACACCTACGAGCAGTACTTC.

This clone was counted only a few times. The CDR3 reads CASSYSRQLYEQYF. CDR3 in DNA: TGTGCCAGCAGTTACTCGAGACAACTATACGAGCAGTACTTC. This chain links TRBV6-6 with TRBJ2-7, with no clear D. The CDR3 length is 14 residues. Germline V gene data show CDR1 as MNHNY and CDR2 as SVGAGI (reference sequence). Trimming removed 0 bases from V and 4 bases from J, with 10 bases in between.

Here the CDR3 reads CASSYRGGTGELFF. CDR3 bases: TGTGCCAGCAGCTACAGGGGCGGCACCGGGGAGCTGTTTTTT. This chain uses TRBV7-2 with TRBJ2-2, with 7 bases aligning to TRBD1. V trimming: 4 bases; J trimming: 4 bases; junction bases outside the gene matches: 3. In germline, CDR1 is SGHTA, CDR2 FQGNSA. The length of the CDR3 is 14 residues.

The gene calls are TRBV28 and TRBJ2-7; D may be TRBD1 (6 bases). Trimming stripped 4 bases from V and 2 bases from J, with 21 bases between. This CDR3 has 17 amino acids. In germline, CDR1 is MDHEN, CDR2 SYDVKM. In DNA, the CDR3 is TGTGCCAGCAGTTCCCTAACAGGGTCCAGAGGGCCCTACGAGCAGTACTTC. It is translated as CASSSLTGSRGPYEQYF.

The table lists this clone with a few counts. The chain has TRBV6-1 and TRBJ2-1; 9 positions agree with TRBD1. The CDR3 sequence is 15 residues long. Per germline, CDR1 MNHNS and CDR2 SASEGT. The V segment lost 3 bases and the J segment 4 bases; nucleotides outside the gene matches: 4. CDR3 loop: CASSDWTGDYNEQFF. The DNA of the CDR3 is TGTGCCAGCAGTGATTGGACAGGGGATTACAATGAGCAGTTCTTC.

The chain carries TRBV11-2 and TRBJ1-1; 10 positions match TRBD1. The CDR3 runs to 16 residues. CDR1 and CDR2 (germline): SGHAT, FQNNGV. J was trimmed by 6 bases and V by 5 bases; bases with no gene match: 12. The CDR3 nucleotides are TGTGCCAGCAGCCTAACGGGGCGGGACAGGGGAGCTGAAGCTTTCTTT. Translating gives CASSLTGRDRGAEAFF.

This clone was counted a single time. V usage is TRBV28 and J usage is TRBJ1-5; 12 bases map to TRBD1. CDR1 is MDHEN, CDR2 SYDVKM, per germline. The ends lost 2 bases at V and 7 bases at J; junction bases unmatched: 6. This CDR3 is built from 16 residues. CDR3 nucleotide sequence: TGTGCCAGCAGTTTAGGGGGACAGGGGGCAAGGCAGCCCCAGCATTTT. The encoded protein is CASSLGGQGARQPQHF.

In its sample, this clone was seen a few times. The chain combines TRBV6-5 with TRBJ2-1, with 10 bases aligning to TRBD1. After removal of 6 bases from V and 7 bases from J, the junction contained 9 bases not matched to a gene. The CDR3 is made up of 15 amino acids. CDR1 is MNHEY and CDR2 is SVGAGI in the germline V gene. In DNA, the CDR3 is TGTGCCAGCAGAACCGGGACAGGGGAGACGAATGAGCAGTTCTTC. This gives the protein CASRTGTGETNEQFF.

The chain has TRBV6-1 and TRBJ1-1; D may be TRBD1 (5 bases). This CDR3 spans 14 amino acids. Germline V gene lookup returns CDR1 MNHNS and CDR2 SASEGT. Trimming shortened V by 0 bases and J by 4 bases, and 9 bases separated the two germline ends. CDR3 in amino acids: CASSEAGDGTEAFF. Here the CDR3 DNA reads TGTGCCAGCAGTGAAGCAGGGGACGGCACTGAAGCTTTCTTT.

The chain has TRBV7-9 and TRBJ2-7; D perhaps matches TRBD1 (5 bases). The V gene lost 1 base and the J gene lost 2 bases, with 9 bases spanning the gap. CDR3 length: 14 residues. The germline V gene encodes CDR1 SEHNR and CDR2 FQNEAQ (reference sequence). DNA for the CDR3: TGTGCCAGCAGCTTAGGAACAGGTACCTACGAGCAGTACTTC. Residues: CASSLGTGTYEQYF.

The chain is built from TRBV29-1 and TRBJ1-3; D not resolved. The CDR3 extends over 15 amino acids. Between the trimmed V and J ends, which lost 2 bases and 0 bases, there was a span of 11 bases. Looked up from germline, CDR1 is SQVTM and CDR2 is ANQGSEA. The CDR3 protein is CSVESESYSGNTIYF. Here the CDR3 DNA reads TGCAGCGTTGAATCGGAGAGCTACTCTGGAAACACCATATATTTT.